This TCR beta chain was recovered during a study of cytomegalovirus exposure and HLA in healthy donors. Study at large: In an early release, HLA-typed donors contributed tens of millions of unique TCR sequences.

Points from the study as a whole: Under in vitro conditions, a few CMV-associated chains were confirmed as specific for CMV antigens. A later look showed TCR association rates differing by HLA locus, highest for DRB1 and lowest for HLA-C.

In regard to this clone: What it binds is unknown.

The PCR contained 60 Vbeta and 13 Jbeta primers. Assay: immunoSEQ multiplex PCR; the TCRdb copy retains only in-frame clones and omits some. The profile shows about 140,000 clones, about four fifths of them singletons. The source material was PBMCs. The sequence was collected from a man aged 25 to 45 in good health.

Written as DNA, the CDR3 is TGCGCCAGCAGCTTCGGCGGGAACACTGAAGCTTTCTTT. Translating it yields CASSFGGNTEAFF. The chain joins TRBV5-1 to TRBJ1-1; no definite D call. This CDR3 comprises 13 residues. Germline-derived CDR1 and CDR2 are SGHRS and YFSETQ. Trimming took off 2 bases at V and 1 base at J, with 6 bases between the two ends.